This T cell receptor (beta chain) emerged from a study of T cell responses to AZD1222 COVID-19 vaccine. Method: immunoSEQ multiplex PCR; TCRdb's copy keeps in-frame clones and lacks some. This sample has over 150,000 clones, with about nine tenths found just once. General study points: Clonal diversity was possibly underestimated; the donors were predominantly white British and more often female. Of the AZD1222 recipients, only five to seven were seropositive at baseline.

Concerning this clone: Its antigen is still unknown.

This specimen was peripheral blood, taken on day 0 of AZD1222 vaccination. The sequence was obtained from an adult in good health.

The CDR3 spells CASRRGQGTNIQYF. CDR3 sequence (DNA): TGTGCCAGCCGCCGGGGACAGGGGACAAACATTCAGTACTTC. The chain joins TRBV5-6 to TRBJ2-4, with 10 bases fitting TRBD1. The CDR3 is 14 residues long. From germline, CDR1 is SGHDT and CDR2 YYEEEE. Germline trimming cut 7 bases from V and 6 bases from J; bases unmatched to any gene: 7.